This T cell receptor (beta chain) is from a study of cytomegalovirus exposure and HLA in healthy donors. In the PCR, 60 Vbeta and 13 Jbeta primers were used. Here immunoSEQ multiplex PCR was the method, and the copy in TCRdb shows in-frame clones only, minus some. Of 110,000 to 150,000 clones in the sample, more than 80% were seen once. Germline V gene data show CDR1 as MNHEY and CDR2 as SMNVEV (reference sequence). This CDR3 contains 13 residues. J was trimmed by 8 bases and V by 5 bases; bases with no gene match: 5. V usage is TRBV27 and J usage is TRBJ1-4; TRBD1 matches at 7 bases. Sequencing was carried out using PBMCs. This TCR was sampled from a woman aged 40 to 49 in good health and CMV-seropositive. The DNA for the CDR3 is TGTGCCAGCAGTATCTACAGGGGCGAAAAACTGTTTTTT. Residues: CASSIYRGEKLFF.